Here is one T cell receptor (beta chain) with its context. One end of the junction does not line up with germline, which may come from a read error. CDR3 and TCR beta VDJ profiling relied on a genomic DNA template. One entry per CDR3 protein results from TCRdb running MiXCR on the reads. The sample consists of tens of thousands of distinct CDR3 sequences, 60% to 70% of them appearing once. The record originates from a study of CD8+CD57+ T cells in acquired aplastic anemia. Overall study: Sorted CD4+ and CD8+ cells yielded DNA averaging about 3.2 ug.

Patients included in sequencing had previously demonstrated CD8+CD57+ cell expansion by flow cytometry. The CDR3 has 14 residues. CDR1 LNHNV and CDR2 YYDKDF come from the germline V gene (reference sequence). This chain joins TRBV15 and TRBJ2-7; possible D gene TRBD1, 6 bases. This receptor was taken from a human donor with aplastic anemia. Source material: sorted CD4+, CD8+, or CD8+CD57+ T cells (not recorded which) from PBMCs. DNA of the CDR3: TGTGCCACCAGCCGAGACAGGATAAACAACGAGCAGTACTTC. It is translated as CATSRDRINNEQYF.